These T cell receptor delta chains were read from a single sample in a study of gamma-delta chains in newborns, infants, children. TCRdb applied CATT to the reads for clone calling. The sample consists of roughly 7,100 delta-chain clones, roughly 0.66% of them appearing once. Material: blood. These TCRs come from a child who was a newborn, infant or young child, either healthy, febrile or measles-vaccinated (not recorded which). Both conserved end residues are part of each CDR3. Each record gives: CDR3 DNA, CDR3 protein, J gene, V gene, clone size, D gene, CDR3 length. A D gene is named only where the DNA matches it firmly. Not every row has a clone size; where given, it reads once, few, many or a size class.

CDR3nt: TGTGCCTGTGACACCTGGGGGATTGGAGGAAGCTCCTGGGACACCCGACAGATGTTTTTC
CDR3aa: CACDTWGIGGSSWDTRQMFF
j_gene: TRDJ3
v_gene: TRDV2
abundance: medium-sized
d_gene: TRDD3
len: 20

CDR3nt: TGTGCCTGTGACACCGTACTGGGCTCCTGGGACACCCGACAGATGTTTTTC
CDR3aa: CACDTVLGSWDTRQMFF
j_gene: TRDJ3
v_gene: TRDV2
abundance: medium-sized
d_gene: .
len: 17

CDR3nt: TGTGCCTGTGACACAGTGGGGGATAACTCCTGGGACACCCGACAGATGTTTTTC
CDR3aa: CACDTVGDNSWDTRQMFF
j_gene: TRDJ3
v_gene: TRDV2
abundance: .
d_gene: TRDD3
len: 18

CDR3nt: TGTGCCTGTGACACGTTGGGGGGGCCTAGCTCCTGGGACACCCGACAGATGTTTTTC
CDR3aa: CACDTLGGPSSWDTRQMFF
j_gene: TRDJ3
v_gene: TRDV2
abundance: few
d_gene: .
len: 19

CDR3nt: TGTGCCTGTGATATACTGGGGGATCAAGATAAACTCATCTTT
CDR3aa: CACDILGDQDKLIF
j_gene: TRDJ1
v_gene: TRDV2
abundance: .
d_gene: TRDD3
len: 14

CDR3nt: TGTGCCTACCCAGGTGGGGGATATAAAGCTTTGACAGCACAACTCTTCTTT
CDR3aa: CAYPGGGYKALTAQLFF
j_gene: TRDJ2
v_gene: TRDV3
abundance: few
d_gene: TRDD3
len: 17

CDR3nt: TGTGCCTTTGACCCACTGGGGGGTGCAGCACAACTCTTCTTT
CDR3aa: CAFDPLGGAAQLFF
j_gene: TRDJ2
v_gene: TRDV2
abundance: few
d_gene: TRDD3
len: 14

CDR3nt: TGTGCCTGTGACACGCTGGGGGCCCAATTGGTACCCTGGGACACCCGCCAGATGTTTTTC
CDR3aa: CACDTLGAQLVPWDTRQMFF
j_gene: TRDJ3
v_gene: TRDV2
abundance: few
d_gene: TRDD3
len: 20

CDR3nt: TGTGCCTGTGACACTACTTTTCGGGGACCGAGCTCCTGGGACACCCGACAGATGTTTTTC
CDR3aa: CACDTTFRGPSSWDTRQMFF
j_gene: TRDJ3
v_gene: TRDV2
abundance: many
d_gene: .
len: 20

CDR3nt: TGTGCCTGTGACAACGCGAATGGGGGATCCTTATCCTGGAACACCCGACAGATGTTTTTC
CDR3aa: CACDNANGGSLSWNTRQMFF
j_gene: TRDJ3
v_gene: TRDV2
abundance: few
d_gene: TRDD3
len: 20

CDR3nt: TGTGCCTGTGAATCCCTGGGGGCTTTGACAGCACACCTCTTCTTT
CDR3aa: CACESLGALTAHLFF
j_gene: TRDJ2
v_gene: TRDV2
abundance: .
d_gene: TRDD3
len: 15

CDR3nt: TGTGCCTGTGACACGATCGCTGGCCGGGACACCCGACAGATGTTTTTC
CDR3aa: CACDTIAGRDTRQMFF
j_gene: TRDJ3
v_gene: TRDV2
abundance: many
d_gene: .
len: 16

CDR3nt: TGTGCCCGCATTGGGGGATACGCGACAGCACAACTCTTCTTT
CDR3aa: CARIGGYATAQLFF
j_gene: TRDJ2
v_gene: TRDV2
abundance: .
d_gene: TRDD3
len: 14

CDR3nt: TGTGCCTGTGACACACTGGGGGATACATCCTGGGACACCCGACAGATGTTTTTC
CDR3aa: CACDTLGDTSWDTRQMFF
j_gene: TRDJ3
v_gene: TRDV2
abundance: medium-sized
d_gene: TRDD3
len: 18

CDR3nt: TGTGCCTGTGACGTACTGGGGGATGCATCTTTGACAGCACAACTCTTCTTT
CDR3aa: CACDVLGDASLTAQLFF
j_gene: TRDJ2
v_gene: TRDV2
abundance: few
d_gene: TRDD3
len: 17

CDR3nt: TGTGCCTGTGACAGACTGGGGGCTCCTATCTCCTGGGACACCCGACAGATGTTTTTC
CDR3aa: CACDRLGAPISWDTRQMFF
j_gene: TRDJ3
v_gene: TRDV2
abundance: few
d_gene: TRDD3
len: 19

CDR3nt: TGTGCCTGTGACACCTGGGGGATCGCACAACTCTTCTTT
CDR3aa: CACDTWGIAQLFF
j_gene: TRDJ2
v_gene: TRDV2
abundance: medium-sized
d_gene: TRDD3
len: 13

CDR3nt: TGTGCCTGTGACTCCGCCTGGGCTCCTAGCTCCTGGGACACCCGACAGATGTTTTTC
CDR3aa: CACDSAWAPSSWDTRQMFF
j_gene: TRDJ3
v_gene: TRDV2
abundance: medium-sized
d_gene: .
len: 19

CDR3nt: TGTGCCTGTGACGTACTGGGGGGTGATAAACTCATCTTT
CDR3aa: CACDVLGGDKLIF
j_gene: TRDJ1
v_gene: TRDV2
abundance: medium-sized
d_gene: TRDD3
len: 13

CDR3nt: TGTGCCTGTGACGTACTGGGGGAACTCTCCTGGGACACCCGACAGATGTTTTTC
CDR3aa: CACDVLGELSWDTRQMFF
j_gene: TRDJ3
v_gene: TRDV2
abundance: medium-sized
d_gene: TRDD3
len: 18

CDR3nt: TGTGCCTGTGACACTGTACTGGGGGATACGCTTTCCTGGGACACCCGACAGATGTTTTTC
CDR3aa: CACDTVLGDTLSWDTRQMFF
j_gene: TRDJ3
v_gene: TRDV2
abundance: many
d_gene: TRDD3
len: 20